Listed below are T cell receptor beta chains from one sample, sequenced in a study of T-cell memory formation after mild COVID-19. TCRdb reprocessed the 5' RACE reads via MiXCR and lists one record per CDR3 protein. The sample holds 580,000 or so distinct CDR3 sequences, roughly a sixth seen once. Source material: PBMCs or a T cell subset sorted from them (not recorded which). The origin of the receptors is an adult woman who had mild COVID-19 (a few samples of this study predate the infection). Cell type and time point are not known. The CDR3 runs from the conserved cysteine through the conserved F or W. Each record gives: V gene, D gene, clone size, J gene, CDR3 protein, CDR3 DNA. The D gene is left open where the match is weak. Clone sizes are given selectively: once, few, many, or a class where the clone is expanded.

TRBV20-1	TRBD1	-	TRBJ1-5	CSASGQGYQPQHF	TGCAGTGCTAGTGGACAGGGATATCAGCCCCAGCATTTT
TRBV12-3/TRBV12-4	-	few	TRBJ1-4	CASSLIVGSGLGNEKLFF	TGTGCCAGCAGTTTAATCGTGGGCTCGGGGCTAGGTAATGAAAAACTGTTTTTT
TRBV3-1	-	-	TRBJ2-7	CASSQFPRGPSTYEQYF	TGTGCCAGCAGCCAATTCCCCCGGGGGCCCTCGACCTACGAGCAGTACTTC
TRBV7-3	TRBD1	many	TRBJ1-2	CASSLKTGGYYGYTF	TGTGCCAGCAGCTTGAAGACAGGGGGGTACTATGGCTACACCTTC
TRBV30	TRBD1	-	TRBJ1-5	CAWRRQGGQPQHF	TGTGCCTGGAGGAGACAGGGAGGACAGCCCCAGCATTTT
TRBV6-1	-	-	TRBJ1-5	CASSEREVGSNQPQHF	TGTGCCAGCAGTGAAAGGGAGGTAGGAAGCAATCAGCCCCAGCATTTT
TRBV4-1	-	few	TRBJ1-1	CASSHPGGVDTEAFF	TGCGCCAGCAGCCATCCTGGGGGCGTAGACACTGAAGCTTTCTTT
TRBV3-1	-	few	TRBJ2-7	CASSQGLAGRSYEQYF	TGTGCCAGCAGCCAAGGTCTAGCAGGGCGGTCCTACGAGCAGTACTTC
TRBV19	TRBD1	-	TRBJ2-7	CASSDSGQASYEQYF	TGTGCCAGTAGCGACTCGGGACAGGCATCCTACGAGCAGTACTTC
TRBV7-9	-	-	TRBJ1-1	CANVQGFEAFF	TGTGCCAACGTCCAGGGCTTTGAAGCTTTCTTT
TRBV18	-	few	TRBJ2-5	CASSSLNVETQYF	TGTGCCAGCTCAAGCCTCAACGTAGAGACCCAGTACTTC
TRBV27	TRBD1	-	TRBJ1-1	CASTTLTGLNTEAFF	TGTGCCAGCACTACTTTGACAGGGCTGAACACTGAAGCTTTCTTT
TRBV24-1	-	-	TRBJ2-5	CATSGGGETQYF	TGTGCCACCAGTGGAGGGGGGGAGACCCAGTACTTC
TRBV7-9	TRBD1	few	TRBJ2-1	CASSPRQGDNEQFF	TGTGCCAGCAGCCCCCGACAGGGCGACAATGAGCAGTTCTTC
TRBV4-2	TRBD1	few	TRBJ2-7	CASSKTTGGYEQYF	TGTGCCAGCAGCAAAACGACAGGGGGCTACGAGCAGTACTTC
TRBV12-3/TRBV12-4	-	-	TRBJ1-1	CASSLAWQGTEAFF	TGTGCCAGCAGTTTAGCTTGGCAGGGCACTGAAGCTTTCTTT
TRBV12-3/TRBV12-4	-	-	TRBJ2-5	CASSSAGQKKETQYF	TGTGCCAGCAGTTCCGCGGGACAAAAAAAGGAGACCCAGTACTTC
TRBV6-6	-	-	TRBJ2-1	CASSYSISGTPSNEQFF	TGTGCCAGCAGTTACTCGATTTCCGGGACTCCTAGTAATGAGCAGTTCTTC
TRBV9	TRBD1	-	TRBJ1-2	CASSVRDRGYGYTF	TGTGCCAGCAGCGTTAGGGACAGAGGGTATGGCTACACCTTC
TRBV7-9	-	few	TRBJ1-2	CASSLDWQGDGYTF	TGTGCCAGCAGCTTAGATTGGCAGGGTGATGGCTACACCTTC
TRBV15	TRBD1	-	TRBJ1-1	CATSRVTGDYTEAFF	TGTGCCACCAGCAGAGTTACAGGGGATTACACTGAAGCTTTCTTT
TRBV5-1	TRBD2	few	TRBJ2-1	CASSPGERGGLRNEQFF	TGCGCCAGCAGCCCAGGGGAGCGGGGGGGCCTGCGCAATGAGCAGTTCTTC
TRBV20-1	-	-	TRBJ2-7	CSAEAERWPSSYEQYF	TGCAGTGCTGAAGCTGAACGGTGGCCTAGCTCCTACGAGCAGTACTTC
TRBV6-5	-	few	TRBJ2-6	CASSYGQGYGANVLTF	TGTGCCAGCAGTTACGGGCAGGGGTATGGGGCCAACGTCCTGACTTTC
TRBV28	-	many	TRBJ2-3	CASSDNTQYF	TGTGCCAGCAGCGATAATACGCAGTATTTT
TRBV5-1	TRBD2	-	TRBJ2-7	CASSPFPGTSGYEQYF	TGCGCCAGCAGCCCCTTTCCGGGGACTAGCGGCTACGAGCAGTACTTC
TRBV9	TRBD1	-	TRBJ1-6	CASSWGDRDNSPLHF	TGTGCCAGCAGTTGGGGGGACAGGGACAATTCACCCCTCCACTTT
TRBV3-1	-	-	TRBJ2-1	CASSQDGAASRVF	TGTGCCAGCAGCCAAGACGGGGCGGCCTCCAGGGTCTTC
TRBV6-5	-	-	TRBJ2-5	CASRERMKGETQYF	TGTGCCAGCAGGGAGCGGATGAAGGGGGAGACCCAGTACTTC
TRBV4-2	TRBD1	-	TRBJ2-7	CASSQDLRQGGHEQYF	TGTGCCAGCAGCCAAGACCTACGACAGGGGGGCCACGAGCAGTACTTC
TRBV11-2	-	few	TRBJ2-1	CASSLVNGASYNEQFF	TGTGCCAGCAGCTTAGTTAACGGGGCCTCCTACAATGAGCAGTTCTTC